This TCR beta chain derives from a study of technical replicates of blood from a few donors. Unmatched junction bases numbered 4, after V lost 2 bases and J lost 0 bases. This CDR3 has 18 residues. CDR1 and CDR2 from the germline V gene are SGHTA and FQGNSA. The table came from immunoSEQ multiplex PCR; TCRdb's copy has only in-frame clones and leaves some out. The sample shows tens of thousands of clones, approximately 92% of them seen only once. The rearrangement uses TRBV7-2 and TRBJ2-1; TRBD2 agrees at 13 bases. Sequenced material: PBMCs. The receptor was derived from a human donor in good health. Some clones in this sample may be carry-over from other donors' samples. Here the CDR3 reads CASSLTSGGVSSYNEQFF. The CDR3 coding sequence is TGTGCCAGCAGCTTAACTAGCGGGGGGGTGAGCTCCTACAATGAGCAGTTCTTC.